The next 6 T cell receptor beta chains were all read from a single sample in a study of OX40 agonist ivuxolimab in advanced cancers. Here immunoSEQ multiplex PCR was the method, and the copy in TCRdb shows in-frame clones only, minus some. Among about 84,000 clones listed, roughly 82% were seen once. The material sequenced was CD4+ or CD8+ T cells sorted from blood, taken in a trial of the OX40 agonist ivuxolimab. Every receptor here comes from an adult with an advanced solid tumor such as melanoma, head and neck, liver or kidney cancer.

CDR3 sequence: CASMGTANTGELFF. DNA for the CDR3: TGTGCCAGCATGGGGACGGCGAACACCGGGGAGCTGTTTTTT. The chain employs TRBV7-9 and TRBJ2-2; the D gene could be TRBD1 or TRBD2 (5 bases each). Germline V gene sequence: CDR1 SEHNR, CDR2 FQNEAQ (reference sequence). The CDR3 sequence is 14 residues long. The V end lost 7 bases, the J end lost 0 bases, and 9 bases lay between the germline ends.

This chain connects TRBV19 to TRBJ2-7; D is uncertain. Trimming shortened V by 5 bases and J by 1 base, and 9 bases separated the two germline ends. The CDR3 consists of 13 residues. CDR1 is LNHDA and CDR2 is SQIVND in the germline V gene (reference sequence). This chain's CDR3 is CASSGGPSYEQYV. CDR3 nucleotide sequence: TGTGCCAGTAGTGGCGGTCCGTCCTACGAGCAGTACGTC.

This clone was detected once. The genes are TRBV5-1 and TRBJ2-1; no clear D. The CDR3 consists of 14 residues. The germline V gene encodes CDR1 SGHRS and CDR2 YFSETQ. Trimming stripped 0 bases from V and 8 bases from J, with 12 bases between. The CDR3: CASSLARRQDEQFF. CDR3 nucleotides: TGCGCCAGCAGCTTGGCCAGGCGCCAGGATGAGCAGTTCTTC.

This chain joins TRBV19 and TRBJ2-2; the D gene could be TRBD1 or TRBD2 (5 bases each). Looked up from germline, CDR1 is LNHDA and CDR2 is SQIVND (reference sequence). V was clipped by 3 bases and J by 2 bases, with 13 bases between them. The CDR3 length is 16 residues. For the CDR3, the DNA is TGTGCCAGTAGTATTTCGGGACGAAAAAACACCGGGGAGCTGTTTTTT. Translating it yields CASSISGRKNTGELFF.

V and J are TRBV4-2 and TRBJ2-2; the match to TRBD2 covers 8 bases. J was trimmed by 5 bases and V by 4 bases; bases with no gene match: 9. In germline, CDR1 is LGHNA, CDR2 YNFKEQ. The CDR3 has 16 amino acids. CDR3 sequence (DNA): TGTGCCAGCAGCCGGCTGGAGCGGGGGCGGACCGGGGAGCTGTTTTTT. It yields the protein CASSRLERGRTGELFF.

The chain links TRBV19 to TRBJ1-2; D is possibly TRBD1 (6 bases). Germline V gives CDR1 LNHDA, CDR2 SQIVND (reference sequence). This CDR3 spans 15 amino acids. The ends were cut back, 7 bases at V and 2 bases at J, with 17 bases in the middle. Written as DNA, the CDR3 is TGTGCCAGTAACCGATTCTACAGGGCCAACTATGGCTACACCTTC. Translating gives CASNRFYRANYGYTF.